Listed here are 5 T cell receptor beta chains from one sample, sequenced in a study of graft-versus-host responses after intestinal transplantation. Method: immunoSEQ multiplex PCR; TCRdb's copy keeps in-frame clones and lacks some. Of roughly 90,000 clones in the sample, about nine tenths are singletons; the top ten hold approximately 0.28%. The antigens these receptors bind are not known. The starting material was unstimulated CD4+ T cells sorted from spleen or lymph node cells, obtained before transplant. These receptors were taken from a human donor who was the organ donor for an intestinal transplant.

The rearrangement uses TRBV6-6 and TRBJ1-2, with 7 bases identical to TRBD1. The CDR3 spans 12 residues. The germline gives CDR1 MNHNY, CDR2 SVGAGI (reference sequence). Unmatched junction bases numbered 1, after V lost 5 bases and J lost 4 bases. CDR3 in amino acids: CASSGQVYGYTF. The DNA for the CDR3 is TGTGCCAGCAGTGGACAGGTCTATGGCTACACCTTC.

The J gene is TRBJ2-3, the V gene TRBV4-3; 7 bases are shared with TRBD2. Germline assignment: CDR1 LGHNA and CDR2 YSLEER. The CDR3 has 17 amino acids. The ends lost 0 bases at V and 2 bases at J; junction bases unmatched: 8. CDR3 DNA sequence: TGCGCCAGCAGCCAAGATCGCCCTAGCGGATACACAGATACGCAGTATTTT. Its protein product is CASSQDRPSGYTDTQYF.

The chain carries TRBV6-6 and TRBJ2-3; no clear D. Germline assignment: CDR1 MNHNY and CDR2 SVGAGI (reference sequence). The V end was cut by 2 bases, the J end by 4 bases, with 7 bases between. There are 13 residues in the CDR3. In DNA, the CDR3 is TGTGCCAGCAGTTACCCTGGAGCAGATACGCAGTATTTT. Residues: CASSYPGADTQYF.

The rearrangement joins TRBV11-2 to TRBJ2-3; D uncertain. The CDR3 loop spans 13 amino acids. Germline assignment: CDR1 SGHAT and CDR2 FQNNGV. The V end lost 0 bases, the J end lost 6 bases, and 7 bases lay between the germline ends. This CDR3 is CASSLDRGDTQYF. CDR3 DNA: TGTGCCAGCAGCTTAGATCGAGGCGATACGCAGTATTTT.

The rearrangement uses TRBV7-9 and TRBJ1-5; TRBD1 matches at 7 bases. V lost 5 bases, J lost 5 bases, and 12 bases stayed unmatched. The CDR3 consists of 16 residues. Germline CDR1 is SEHNR and CDR2 is FQNEAQ (reference sequence). The CDR3 loop reads CASSNLGTVTDQPQHF. The CDR3 DNA follows: TGTGCCAGCAGCAATCTCGGGACAGTAACAGATCAGCCCCAGCATTTT.